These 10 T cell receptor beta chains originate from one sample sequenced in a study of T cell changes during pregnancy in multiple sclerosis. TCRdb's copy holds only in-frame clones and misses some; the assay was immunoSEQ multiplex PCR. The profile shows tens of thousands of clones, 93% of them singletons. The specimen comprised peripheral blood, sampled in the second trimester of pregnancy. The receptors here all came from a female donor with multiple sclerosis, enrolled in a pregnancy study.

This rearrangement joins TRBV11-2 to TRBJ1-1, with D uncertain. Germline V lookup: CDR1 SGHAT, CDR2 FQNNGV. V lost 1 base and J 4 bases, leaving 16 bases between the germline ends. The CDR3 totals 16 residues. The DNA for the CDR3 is TGTGCCAGCAGCTTAGGTCGAGGGCGGGATGGCACTGAAGCTTTCTTT. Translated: CASSLGRGRDGTEAFF.

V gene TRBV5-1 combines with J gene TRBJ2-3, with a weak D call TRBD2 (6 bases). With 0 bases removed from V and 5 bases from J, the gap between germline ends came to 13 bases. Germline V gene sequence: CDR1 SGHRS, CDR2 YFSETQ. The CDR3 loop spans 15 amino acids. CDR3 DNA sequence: TGCGCCAGCAGCTTGGGGGTCGGGAGCCAAGATACGCAGTATTTT. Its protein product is CASSLGVGSQDTQYF.

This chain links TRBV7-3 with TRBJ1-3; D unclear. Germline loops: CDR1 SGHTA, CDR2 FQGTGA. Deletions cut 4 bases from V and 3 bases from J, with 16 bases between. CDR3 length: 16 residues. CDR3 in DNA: TGTGCCAGCAGCTCTAATCCGGCCGGGATTGGAAACACCATATATTTT. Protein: CASSSNPAGIGNTIYF.

CDR3: CSVVIATSTDTQYF. The CDR3 DNA reads as TGCAGCGTTGTGATAGCGACTAGCACAGATACGCAGTATTTT. The chain couples TRBV29-1 to TRBJ2-3; maybe TRBD2 (5 bases). V lost 4 bases, J lost 0 bases, and 11 bases lay in between. The CDR3 covers 14 residues. Germline CDR1 SQVTM, CDR2 ANQGSEA.

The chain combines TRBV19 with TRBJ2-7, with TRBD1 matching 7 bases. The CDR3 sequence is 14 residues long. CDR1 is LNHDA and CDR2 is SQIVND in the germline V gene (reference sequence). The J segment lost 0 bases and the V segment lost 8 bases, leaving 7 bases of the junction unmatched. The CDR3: CASRDRASSYEQYF. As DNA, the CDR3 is TGTGCCAGTCGGGACAGAGCGAGCTCCTACGAGCAGTACTTC.

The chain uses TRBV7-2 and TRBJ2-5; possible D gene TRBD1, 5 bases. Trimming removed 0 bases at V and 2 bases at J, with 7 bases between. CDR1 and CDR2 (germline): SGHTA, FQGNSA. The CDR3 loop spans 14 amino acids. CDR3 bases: TGTGCCAGCAGCTTAGCGGGGCAGCAAGAGACCCAGTACTTC. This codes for CASSLAGQQETQYF. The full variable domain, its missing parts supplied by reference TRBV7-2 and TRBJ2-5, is GAGVSQSPSNKVTEKGKDVELRCDPISGHTALYWYRQSLGQGLEFLIYFQGNSAPDKSGLPSDRFSAERTGGSVSTLTIQRTQQEDSAVYLCASSLAGQQETQYFGPGTRLLVL.

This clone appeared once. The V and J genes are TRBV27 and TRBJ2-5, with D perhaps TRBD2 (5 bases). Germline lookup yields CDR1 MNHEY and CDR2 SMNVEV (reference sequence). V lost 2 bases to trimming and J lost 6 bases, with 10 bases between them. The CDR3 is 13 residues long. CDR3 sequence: CASSLDRGKTQYF. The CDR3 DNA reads TGTGCCAGCAGTTTAGATCGGGGAAAGACCCAGTACTTC.

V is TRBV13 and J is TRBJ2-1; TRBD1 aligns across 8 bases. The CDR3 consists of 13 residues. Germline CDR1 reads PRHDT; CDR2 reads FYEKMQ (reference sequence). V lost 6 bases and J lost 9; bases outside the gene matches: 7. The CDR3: CASRPTGGPEQFF. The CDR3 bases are TGTGCCAGCAGACCTACAGGGGGGCCTGAGCAGTTCTTC.

Here the CDR3 reads CASSRAQSSSAFF. Written as DNA, the CDR3 is TGTGCCAGCAGTCGAGCACAGTCATCATCAGCTTTCTTT. The chain uses TRBV6-5 and TRBJ1-1; D is uncertain. The length of the CDR3 is 13 residues. Germline V gene data show CDR1 as MNHEY and CDR2 as SVGAGI. The V end lost 5 bases, the J end lost 10 bases, and 17 bases lay between the germline ends.

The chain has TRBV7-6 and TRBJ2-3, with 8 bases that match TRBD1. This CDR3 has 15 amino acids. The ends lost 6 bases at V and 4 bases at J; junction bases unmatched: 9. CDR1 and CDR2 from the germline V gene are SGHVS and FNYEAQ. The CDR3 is CASSPTGGEADTQYF. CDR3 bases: TGTGCCAGCAGTCCAACAGGGGGAGAGGCAGATACGCAGTATTTT.